Below are 4 T cell receptor beta chains sequenced from a single sample in a study of blood T cell repertoires in COVID-19. Libraries were prepared by immunoSEQ multiplex PCR; TCRdb keeps only in-frame clonotypes and omits some of them. The table has under 450,000 clones, around 86% seen once; the top ten hold about 5.4%. Material for sequencing was PBMCs or T cells enriched from blood (not recorded which). Source of these receptors: a woman aged 45-59 years who had recovered from COVID-19.

The V gene is TRBV7-9, the J gene TRBJ2-7, with D tentatively TRBD2 (6 bases). Trimming removed 1 base from V and 2 bases from J, with 9 bases in between. The length of the CDR3 is 14 residues. CDR1 is SEHNR and CDR2 is FQNEAQ in the germline V gene (reference sequence). The CDR3 DNA follows: TGTGCCAGCAGCTTAGAGCCGGGGGCCTACGAGCAGTACTTC. Translated, it gives CASSLEPGAYEQYF.

The chain couples TRBV3-1 (or the pseudogene TRBV3-2) to TRBJ1-2; TRBD1 matches 8 bases. V lost 4 bases to trimming and J lost 7 bases; unmatched junction nucleotides: 5. CDR1 and CDR2 from the germline V gene are LGHDT and YNNKEL (reference sequence). The CDR3 spans 13 residues. The CDR3 coding sequence is TGTGCCAGCAGCCCGGACAGGGCGGCTGGCTACACCTTC. Residues: CASSPDRAAGYTF.

The sample holds a few counts of this clone. CDR3 DNA: TGTGCCAGCAGTCCTACGGACAGTTTATTTGAAGCTTTCTTT. Protein sequence: CASSPTDSLFEAFF. The chain joins TRBV6-5 to TRBJ1-1; TRBD1 is a possible D gene (6 bases). V was shortened by 5 bases and J by 7 bases, with 17 bases between the two germline ends. The CDR3 has 14 residues. The germline CDR1 and CDR2 sequences are MNHEY and SVGAGI.

CDR3 nucleotides: TGTGCCATCAGAGACGACAGGGCCACAACTAATGAAAAACTGTTTTTT. It specifies CAIRDDRATTNEKLFF. The chain carries TRBV10-3 and TRBJ1-4; 7 bases match TRBD1. The junction had 7 bases not matched to a gene; V was cut back by 6 bases and J by 0 bases. The CDR3 extends over 16 amino acids. Germline V gives CDR1 ENHRY, CDR2 SYGVKD.